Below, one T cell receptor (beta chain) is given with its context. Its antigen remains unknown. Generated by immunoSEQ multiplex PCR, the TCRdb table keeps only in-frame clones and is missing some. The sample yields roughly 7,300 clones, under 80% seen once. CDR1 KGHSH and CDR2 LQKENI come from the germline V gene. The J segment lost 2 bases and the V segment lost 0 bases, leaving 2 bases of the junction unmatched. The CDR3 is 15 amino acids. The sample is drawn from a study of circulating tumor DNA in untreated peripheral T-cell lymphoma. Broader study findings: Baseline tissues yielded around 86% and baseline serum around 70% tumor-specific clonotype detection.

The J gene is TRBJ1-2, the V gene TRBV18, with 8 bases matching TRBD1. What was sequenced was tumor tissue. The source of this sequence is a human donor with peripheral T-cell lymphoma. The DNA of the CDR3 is TGTGCCAGCTCACCACCCGGACAGGGAAACTATGGCTACACCTTC. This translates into CASSPPGQGNYGYTF.